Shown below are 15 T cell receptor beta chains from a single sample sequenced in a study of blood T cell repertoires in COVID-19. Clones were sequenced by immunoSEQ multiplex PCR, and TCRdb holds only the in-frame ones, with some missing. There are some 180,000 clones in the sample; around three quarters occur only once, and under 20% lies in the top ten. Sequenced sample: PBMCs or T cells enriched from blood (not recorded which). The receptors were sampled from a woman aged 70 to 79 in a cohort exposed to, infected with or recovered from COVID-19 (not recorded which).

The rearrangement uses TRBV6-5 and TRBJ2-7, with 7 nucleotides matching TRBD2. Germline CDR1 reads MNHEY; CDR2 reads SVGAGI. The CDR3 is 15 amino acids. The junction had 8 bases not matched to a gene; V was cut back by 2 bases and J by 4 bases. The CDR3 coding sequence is TGTGCCAGCAGTTACGCGGCGGGAGTGGGATACGAGCAGTACTTC. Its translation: CASSYAAGVGYEQYF.

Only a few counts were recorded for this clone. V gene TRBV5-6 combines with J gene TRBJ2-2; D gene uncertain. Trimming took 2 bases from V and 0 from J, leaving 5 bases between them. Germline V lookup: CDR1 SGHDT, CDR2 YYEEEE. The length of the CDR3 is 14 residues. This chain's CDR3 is CASSFPTNTGELFF. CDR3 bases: TGTGCCAGCAGCTTTCCCACGAACACCGGGGAGCTGTTTTTT.

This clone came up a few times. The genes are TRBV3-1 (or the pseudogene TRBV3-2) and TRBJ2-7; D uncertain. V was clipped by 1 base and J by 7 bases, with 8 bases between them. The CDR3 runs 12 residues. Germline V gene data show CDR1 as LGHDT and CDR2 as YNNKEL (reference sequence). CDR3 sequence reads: CASSQGSGEQYF. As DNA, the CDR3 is TGTGCCAGCAGCCAAGGGTCCGGGGAGCAGTACTTC.

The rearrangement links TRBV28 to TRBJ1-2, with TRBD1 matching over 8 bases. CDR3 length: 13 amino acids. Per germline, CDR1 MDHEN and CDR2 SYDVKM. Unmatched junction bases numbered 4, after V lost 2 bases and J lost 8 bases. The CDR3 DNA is TGTGCCAGCAGTTTACAGGGGGCGCCCGGCTACACCTTC. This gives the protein CASSLQGAPGYTF.

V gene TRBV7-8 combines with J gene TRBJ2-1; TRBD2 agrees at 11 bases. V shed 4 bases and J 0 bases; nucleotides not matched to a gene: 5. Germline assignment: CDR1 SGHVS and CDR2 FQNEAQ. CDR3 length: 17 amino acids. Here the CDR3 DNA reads TGTGCCAGCAGCTCCAGACTAGCGGGGACCTCCTACAATGAGCAGTTCTTC. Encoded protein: CASSSRLAGTSYNEQFF.

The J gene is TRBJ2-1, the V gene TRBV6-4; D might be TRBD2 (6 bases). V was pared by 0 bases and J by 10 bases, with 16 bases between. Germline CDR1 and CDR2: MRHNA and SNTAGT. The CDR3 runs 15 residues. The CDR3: CASSDSGTAEGEQFF. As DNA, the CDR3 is TGTGCCAGCAGTGACTCCGGGACTGCCGAGGGAGAGCAGTTCTTC.

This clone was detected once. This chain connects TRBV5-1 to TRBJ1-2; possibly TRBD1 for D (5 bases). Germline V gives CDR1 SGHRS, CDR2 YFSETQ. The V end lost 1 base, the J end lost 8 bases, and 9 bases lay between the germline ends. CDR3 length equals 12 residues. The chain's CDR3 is CASSLRGRGYTF. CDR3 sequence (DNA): TGCGCCAGCAGCTTGAGGGGTCGAGGCTACACCTTC.

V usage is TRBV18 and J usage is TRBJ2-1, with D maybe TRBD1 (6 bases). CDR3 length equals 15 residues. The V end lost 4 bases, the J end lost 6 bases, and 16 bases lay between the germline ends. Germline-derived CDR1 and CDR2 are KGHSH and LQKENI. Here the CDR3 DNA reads TGTGCCAGCTCACGGCCAGGGGTCATATTCAATGAGCAGTTCTTC. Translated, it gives CASSRPGVIFNEQFF.

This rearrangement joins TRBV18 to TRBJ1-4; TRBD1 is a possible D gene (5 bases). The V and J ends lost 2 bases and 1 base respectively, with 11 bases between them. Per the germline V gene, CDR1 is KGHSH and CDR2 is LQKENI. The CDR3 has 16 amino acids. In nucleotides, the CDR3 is TGTGCCAGCTCACCAATGCAGGGAGGAACTAATGAAAAACTGTTTTTT. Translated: CASSPMQGGTNEKLFF.

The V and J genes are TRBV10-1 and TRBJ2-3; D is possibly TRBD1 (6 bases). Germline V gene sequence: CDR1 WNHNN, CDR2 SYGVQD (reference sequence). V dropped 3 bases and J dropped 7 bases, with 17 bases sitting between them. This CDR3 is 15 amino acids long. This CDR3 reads CASSESTGILNTQYF. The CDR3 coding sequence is TGCGCCAGCAGTGAATCGACAGGTATCCTAAATACGCAGTATTTT.

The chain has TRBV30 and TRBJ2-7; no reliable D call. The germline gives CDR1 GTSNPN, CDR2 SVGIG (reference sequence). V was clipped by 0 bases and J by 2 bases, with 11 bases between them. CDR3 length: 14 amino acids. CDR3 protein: CAWSVTTGPYEQYF. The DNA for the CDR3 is TGTGCCTGGAGTGTAACCACTGGGCCCTACGAGCAGTACTTC.

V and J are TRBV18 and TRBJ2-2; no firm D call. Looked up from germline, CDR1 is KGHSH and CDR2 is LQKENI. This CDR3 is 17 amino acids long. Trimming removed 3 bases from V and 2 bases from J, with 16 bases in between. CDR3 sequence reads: CASSPEAAQRNTGELFF. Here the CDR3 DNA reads TGTGCCAGCTCACCCGAGGCAGCCCAGCGAAACACCGGGGAGCTGTTTTTT.

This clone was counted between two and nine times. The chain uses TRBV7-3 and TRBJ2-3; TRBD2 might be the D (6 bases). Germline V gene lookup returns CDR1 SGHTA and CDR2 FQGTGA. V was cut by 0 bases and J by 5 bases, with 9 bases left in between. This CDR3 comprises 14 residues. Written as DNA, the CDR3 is TGTGCCAGCAGCTTAACGGGTAGCGGAGATACGCAGTATTTT. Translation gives CASSLTGSGDTQYF.

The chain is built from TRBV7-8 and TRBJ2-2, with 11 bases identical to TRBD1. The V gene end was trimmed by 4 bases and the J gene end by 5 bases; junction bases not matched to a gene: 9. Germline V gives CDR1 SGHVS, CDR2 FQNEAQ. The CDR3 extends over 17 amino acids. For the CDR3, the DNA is TGTGCCAGCAGCTCGACTCCGGGACAGGGGGTGACCGGGGAGCTGTTTTTT. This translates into CASSSTPGQGVTGELFF.

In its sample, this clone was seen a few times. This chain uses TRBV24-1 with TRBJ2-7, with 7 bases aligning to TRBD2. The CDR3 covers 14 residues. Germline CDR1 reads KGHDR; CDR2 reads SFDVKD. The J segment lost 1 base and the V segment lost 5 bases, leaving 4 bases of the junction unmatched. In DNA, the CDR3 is TGTGCCACCAGTGGCTCGGGGGGTTCCTACGAGCAGTACTTC. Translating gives CATSGSGGSYEQYF.